The 25 T cell receptor beta chains below were found in one sample sequenced in a study of blood T cell repertoires in COVID-19. Assay: immunoSEQ multiplex PCR; the TCRdb copy retains only in-frame clones and omits some. Of some 130,000 clones detected, more than 75% appear once; the ten largest clones hold roughly 11%. Sequenced sample: peripheral blood. Every receptor here comes from a man aged 55-75 years who had recovered from COVID-19.

This clone came up many times. The chain is built from TRBV19 and TRBJ2-4, with D maybe TRBD2 (6 bases). CDR3 length equals 19 residues. V gave up 3 bases and J gave up 1 base, with 22 bases separating them. Germline CDR1 reads LNHDA; CDR2 reads SQIVND (reference sequence). The DNA of the CDR3 is TGTGCCAGTAGTATCTCCCGCTTTTACGGGGGTCCGGCCAAAAACATTCAGTACTTC. Translating it yields CASSISRFYGGPAKNIQYF. Based on the CDR3 plus reference TRBV19 and TRBJ2-4, the full variable domain is DGGITQSPKYLFRKEGQNVTLSCEQNLNHDAMYWYRQDPGQGLRLIYYSQIVNDFQKGDIAEGYSVSREKKESFPLTVTSAQKNPTAFYLCASSISRFYGGPAKNIQYFGAGTRLSVL.

J is TRBJ1-1 and V is TRBV9, with 8 positions matching TRBD1. The CDR3 is made up of 16 amino acids. V trimming: 0 bases; J trimming: 0 bases; junction bases outside the gene matches: 4. The V gene's germline CDR1 is SGDLS and CDR2 YYNGEE. The CDR3 DNA sequence: TGTGCCAGCAGCGTAGCCCCGACAGGGGTGAACACTGAAGCTTTCTTT. This encodes CASSVAPTGVNTEAFF. The full variable domain, rest sourced from reference TRBV9 and TRBJ1-1, is DSGVTQTPKHLITATGQRVTLRCSPRSGDLSVYWYQQSLDQGLQFLIQYYNGEERAKGNILERFSAQQFPDLHSELNLSSLELGDSALYFCASSVAPTGVNTEAFFGQGTRLTVV.

The V call is TRBV27, the J call TRBJ1-3; D is uncertain. Germline V gene sequence: CDR1 MNHEY, CDR2 SMNVEV (reference sequence). There are 13 residues in the CDR3. V gave up 6 bases and J gave up 0 bases, with 6 bases separating them. The CDR3 DNA reads TGTGCCAGCAGGCCTACCTCTGGAAACACCATATATTTT. Translated: CASRPTSGNTIYF.

V usage is TRBV4-2 and J usage is TRBJ2-1; possible D gene TRBD2, 6 bases. The V gene lost 1 base and the J gene lost 0 bases, with 10 bases spanning the gap. There are 16 residues in the CDR3. The germline gives CDR1 LGHNA, CDR2 YNFKEQ. The CDR3 here is CASSQVGRSSYNEQFF. In nucleotides, the CDR3 is TGTGCCAGCAGCCAAGTCGGGAGATCCTCCTACAATGAGCAGTTCTTC.

This clone was observed a single time. The gene calls are TRBV2 and TRBJ2-7; 7 nucleotides align to TRBD1. V lost 5 bases, J lost 4 bases, and 5 bases stayed unmatched. The CDR3 is 13 amino acids. Germline assignment: CDR1 SNHLY and CDR2 FYNNEI. CDR3 in DNA: TGTGCCAGCAGTAGGACAGGACGTTACGAGCAGTACTTC. Encoded protein: CASSRTGRYEQYF.

The chain is built from TRBV25-1 and TRBJ1-6, with 9 nucleotides matching TRBD1. Germline loops: CDR1 MGHDK, CDR2 SYGVNS. V lost 3 bases and J lost 9; bases outside the gene matches: 9. The CDR3 spans 16 residues. The CDR3 region is CASSESGTGKPSPLHF. The CDR3 DNA reads as TGTGCCAGCAGTGAGTCCGGGACAGGGAAGCCTTCACCCCTCCACTTT.

This clone has more than one count but fewer than ten. This chain links TRBV2 with TRBJ2-7, with TRBD2 matching 7 bases. V dropped 7 bases and J dropped 2; count of bases not matched to a gene: 8. Looked up from germline, CDR1 is SNHLY and CDR2 is FYNNEI. The CDR3 extends over 14 amino acids. The CDR3 bases are TGTGCCAGCACCACGGGACTAACAACCTACGAGCAGTACTTC. Amino acids: CASTTGLTTYEQYF.

There are a few counts of this clone. This chain uses TRBV19 with TRBJ1-2; D might be TRBD1 (6 bases). Germline V CDR1 and CDR2: LNHDA, SQIVND (reference sequence). The V end was cut by 6 bases, the J end by 3 bases, with 11 bases between. The CDR3 length is 13 residues. The CDR3 spells CASRLRGDYGYTF. The CDR3, as DNA: TGTGCCAGTAGACTCAGGGGCGACTATGGCTACACCTTC.

The CDR3 DNA reads as TGTGCCTGGAGACTCGGGACAGGGGGCTGGCAGCCCCAGCATTTT. Translated: CAWRLGTGGWQPQHF. This chain links TRBV30 with TRBJ1-5; 12 nucleotides agree with TRBD1. The CDR3 consists of 15 residues. Looked up from germline, CDR1 is GTSNPN and CDR2 is SVGIG (reference sequence). V was clipped by 3 bases and J by 7 bases; unmatched bases: 7.

V is TRBV28 and J is TRBJ2-1; 7 bases are a match to TRBD2. J lost 7 bases, V lost 3 bases, and 9 bases had no gene match. The CDR3 loop spans 15 amino acids. Germline lookup yields CDR1 MDHEN and CDR2 SYDVKM. Written as DNA, the CDR3 is TGTGCCAGCAGTTTCCGTGGGACTACGGGTAATGAGCAGTTCTTC. It is translated as CASSFRGTTGNEQFF.

The chain couples TRBV28 to TRBJ2-1, with D maybe TRBD1 (6 bases). V lost 3 bases and J lost 3, with 12 bases in between. The CDR3 is 15 residues long. The germline V gene has CDR1 MDHEN and CDR2 SYDVKM. The CDR3 coding sequence is TGTGCCAGCAGTTTCCAGGGGCTAGTCTACAATGAGCAGTTCTTC. Its translation: CASSFQGLVYNEQFF.

CDR3 sequence reads: CASSLQVPNEKLFF. CDR3 sequence (DNA): TGTGCCAGCAGTTTACAGGTTCCTAATGAAAAACTGTTTTTT. The rearrangement links TRBV28 to TRBJ1-4; no firm D call. Trimming took 2 bases from V and 3 from J, leaving 7 bases between them. The germline V gene has CDR1 MDHEN and CDR2 SYDVKM. The CDR3 length is 14 residues.

J is TRBJ1-5 and V is TRBV5-8; 8 bases match TRBD1. The J segment lost 5 bases and the V segment lost 4 bases, leaving 2 bases of the junction unmatched. CDR1 is SGHTS, CDR2 YDEGEE, per germline. The CDR3 length is 13 residues. The CDR3 DNA sequence: TGTGCCAGCAGCCTGGGACAGGATCAGCCCCAGCATTTT. Amino acids: CASSLGQDQPQHF.

V is TRBV6-2 or TRBV6-3 and J is TRBJ2-7, with 9 bases that match TRBD1. This CDR3 spans 15 amino acids. J lost 1 base, V lost 6 bases, and 7 bases had no gene match. CDR1 and CDR2 (germline): MNHEY, SVGEGT. Written as DNA, the CDR3 is TGTGCCAGCAGCCTAACAGGGGGCAGTTCCTACGAGCAGTACTTC. Translated, it gives CASSLTGGSSYEQYF.

This chain uses TRBV5-4 with TRBJ1-2; 7 nucleotides line up with TRBD1. Germline CDR1 and CDR2: SGHNT and YYREEE (reference sequence). The CDR3 is 14 residues long. Germline trimming cut 4 bases from V and 4 bases from J; bases unmatched to any gene: 7. The CDR3 DNA reads as TGTGCCAGCAGCCTAGACAGGGAGAGCTATGGCTACACCTTC. Its protein is CASSLDRESYGYTF.

There are a few counts of this clone. The DNA of the CDR3 is TGTGCCAGCAGTTCCTCTCGACTAGCGGGAGGCTCCTACAATGAGCAGTTCTTC. The encoded protein is CASSSSRLAGGSYNEQFF. This rearrangement joins TRBV27 to TRBJ2-1, with TRBD2 matching over 13 bases. Trimming removed 4 bases from V and 0 bases from J; junction bases left unmatched: 6. The CDR3 has 18 residues. Germline V gene data show CDR1 as MNHEY and CDR2 as SMNVEV (reference sequence).

This clone was observed a few times. The chain has TRBV21-1 and TRBJ2-7; TRBD1 was called by the table and not checked on the DNA. TRBV21-1 is listed as a pseudogene. The CDR3 has 15 residues. Written as DNA, the CDR3 is TGTGCCAGCAGCTCTCTTTCCCCCCAGCGACAGGAGCAGTACTTC. Protein sequence: CASSSLSPQRQEQYF.

The chain recombines TRBV4-2 with TRBJ1-1, with D perhaps matching TRBD1 (6 bases). CDR3 length: 13 amino acids. V lost 5 bases and J lost 1, with 8 bases in between. Germline CDR1 is LGHNA and CDR2 is YNFKEQ. This chain's CDR3 is CASSSQGNTEAFF. In DNA, the CDR3 is TGTGCCAGCAGCTCACAGGGGAACACTGAAGCTTTCTTT.

The chain carries TRBV11-2 and TRBJ1-4; D not certain. The CDR3 consists of 17 residues. Germline V lookup: CDR1 SGHAT, CDR2 FQNNGV. Trimming removed 1 base from V and 7 bases from J, with 19 bases in between. Written as DNA, the CDR3 is TGTGCCAGCAGCTTAGTACCGCCCTCCCTTGGGCGTGAAAAACTGTTTTTT. Its translation is CASSLVPPSLGREKLFF.

The gene calls are TRBV12-3 or TRBV12-4 and TRBJ2-1, with D maybe TRBD1 (6 bases). Trimming left V 1 base short and J 8 bases short, with 9 bases between. CDR3 length: 13 amino acids. Here the CDR3 reads CASSLDRVDEQFF. The CDR3 region has the DNA TGTGCCAGCAGTTTAGACAGGGTCGATGAGCAGTTCTTC.

The table lists this clone with a few counts. This sequence joins TRBV7-9 and TRBJ2-7, with D perhaps TRBD2 (5 bases). CDR3 length equals 15 residues. The V and J ends lost 5 bases and 7 bases respectively, with 21 bases between them. Germline CDR1 reads SEHNR; CDR2 reads FQNEAQ (reference sequence). The CDR3 DNA reads as TGTGCCAGCAGCCCCCCGAGCGGAGGCACCGTAGAGCAGTACTTC. It is translated as CASSPPSGGTVEQYF.

The chain carries TRBV6-2 or TRBV6-3 and TRBJ1-2; the match to TRBD1 covers 9 bases. CDR1 and CDR2 (germline): MNHEY, SVGEGT. Unmatched junction bases numbered 14, after V lost 2 bases and J lost 4 bases. CDR3 length equals 18 residues. The CDR3 bases are TGTGCCAGCAGTTACCTCGGGAACAGGGGGCGAGGCGGCTATGGCTACACCTTC. Its translation: CASSYLGNRGRGGYGYTF.

This chain joins TRBV7-8 and TRBJ2-5; TRBD1 agrees at 10 bases. The CDR3 covers 16 residues. CDR1 and CDR2 from the germline V gene are SGHVS and FQNEAQ. Unmatched junction bases numbered 10, after V lost 2 bases and J lost 7 bases. CDR3 DNA sequence: TGTGCCAGCAGCTTAAGGGACAGGGGACTAGGCGCGACCCAGTACTTC. Its protein is CASSLRDRGLGATQYF.

A few counts support this clone. This rearrangement joins TRBV3-1 (or the pseudogene TRBV3-2) to TRBJ2-3, with TRBD2 matching 11 bases. Germline values: CDR1 LGHDT, CDR2 YNNKEL (reference sequence). CDR3 size: 15 residues. V was clipped by 1 base and J by 8 bases; unmatched bases: 5. As DNA, the CDR3 is TGTGCCAGCAGCCAAGGGACTAGCGGGTGGACTACGCAGTATTTT. Its translation: CASSQGTSGWTTQYF.

The rearrangement uses TRBV10-3 and TRBJ1-3; D is ambiguous. Trimming left V 11 bases short and J 0 bases short, with 11 bases between. The germline gives CDR1 ENHRY, CDR2 SYGVKD. The CDR3 extends over 13 amino acids. DNA of the CDR3: TGTGCCTCCGAAGCCGTCTCTGGAAACACCATATATTTT. The encoded protein is CASEAVSGNTIYF.